This T cell receptor (beta chain) was captured by sequencing in a study of T cells in Graves' hyperthyroidism and ophthalmopathy. There are 14 residues in the CDR3. Trimming removed 3 bases from V and 2 bases from J, with 10 bases in between. Germline values: CDR1 SGHTA, CDR2 FQGNSA. The CDR3 regions of TCR beta were amplified from RNA transcripts. With the HTBI primer set, the TCR CDR3 went through a first round of RT-PCR. A single record per CDR3 protein comes from TCRdb applying MiXCR to the multiplex PCR reads. The repertoire holds some 600,000 distinct CDR3 sequences, with approximately 15% as singletons.

The receptor comes from a woman under 40 with Graves' hyperthyroidism that later progressed to Graves' ophthalmopathy. The chain carries TRBV7-2 and TRBJ1-1; D may be TRBD1 (5 bases). Sequenced sample: blood. CDR3 sequence: CASSFLDINTEAFF. The CDR3, as DNA: TGTGCCAGCAGCTTCTTGGACATTAACACTGAAGCTTTCTTT.